Below, 4 T cell receptor beta chains from the same sample are listed, as sequenced in a study of Graves' ophthalmopathy and Graves' hyperthyroidism. From RNA, the CDR3 regions of TCR beta chains were amplified and sequenced. The library came from an HTBI-primed first-round RT-PCR and a second-round multiplex PCR. From the multiplex PCR reads, TCRdb called clonotypes with MiXCR, one entry per CDR3 protein. The sample has over a million distinct CDR3 sequences, 35% to 45% seen once. Sequencing was carried out using peripheral blood or thyroid tissue (not recorded which). The receptors shown here come from an adult man with Graves' hyperthyroidism.

This clonotype was picked up one time. The chain couples TRBV29-1 to TRBJ2-7, with 9 bases that match TRBD1. The CDR3 length is 14 residues. CDR1 is SQVTM and CDR2 is ANQGSEA in the germline V gene. The V segment lost 5 bases and the J segment 1 base; nucleotides outside the gene matches: 6. The CDR3 spells CSVTRGTGSYEQYF. As DNA, the CDR3 is TGCAGCGTTACTAGAGGGACAGGGTCCTACGAGCAGTACTTC.

This clonotype appeared a single time. This chain connects TRBV7-3 to TRBJ1-1, with TRBD1 identical over 11 bases. Germline loops: CDR1 SGHTA, CDR2 FQGTGA. J was trimmed by 11 bases and V by 5 bases; bases with no gene match: 13. CDR3 length: 15 amino acids. DNA for the CDR3: TGTGCCAGCAGCACCCACCCGGGACAGGGGGACGCGGCTTTCTTT. It encodes CASSTHPGQGDAAFF.

The V and J genes are TRBV29-1 and TRBJ1-1; D perhaps matches TRBD1 (5 bases). The CDR3 extends over 13 amino acids. CDR1 and CDR2 (germline): SQVTM, ANQGSEA. V was shortened by 3 bases and J by 7 bases, with 15 bases between the two germline ends. As DNA, the CDR3 is TGCAGCGTTGATCCGGCAGGGAGGAATGAAGCTTTCTTT. Its protein product is CSVDPAGRNEAFF.

This clonotype appeared a few times. The chain employs TRBV6-2 or TRBV6-3 and TRBJ1-2; D remains ambiguous. There are 13 residues in the CDR3. The germline V gene has CDR1 MNHEY and CDR2 SVGEGT. V lost 3 bases, J lost 4 bases, and 9 bases lay in between. The CDR3 reads CASSYLGSYGYTF. Here the CDR3 DNA reads TGTGCCAGCAGTTATCTGGGATCCTATGGCTACACCTTC.